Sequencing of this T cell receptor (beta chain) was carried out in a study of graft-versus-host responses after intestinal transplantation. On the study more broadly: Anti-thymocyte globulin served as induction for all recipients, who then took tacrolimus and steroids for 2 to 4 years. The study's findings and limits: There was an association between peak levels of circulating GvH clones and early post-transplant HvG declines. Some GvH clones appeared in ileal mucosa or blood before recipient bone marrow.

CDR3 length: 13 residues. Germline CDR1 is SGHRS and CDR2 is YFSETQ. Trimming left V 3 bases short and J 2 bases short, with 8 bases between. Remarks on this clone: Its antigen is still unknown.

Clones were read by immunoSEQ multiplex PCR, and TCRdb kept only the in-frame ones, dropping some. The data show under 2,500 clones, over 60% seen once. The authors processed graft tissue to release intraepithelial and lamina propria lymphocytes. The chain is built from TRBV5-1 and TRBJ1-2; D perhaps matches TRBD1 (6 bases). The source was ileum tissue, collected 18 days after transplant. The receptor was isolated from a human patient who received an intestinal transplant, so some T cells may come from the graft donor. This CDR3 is CASSSGTNYGYTF. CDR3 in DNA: TGCGCCAGCAGCTCCGGGACAAACTATGGCTACACCTTC.